A single TCR beta chain is shown here with its context. Its specificity is not known. These data come from a study of graft-versus-host responses after intestinal transplantation. On the study more broadly: Every recipient underwent anti-thymocyte globulin induction, then tacrolimus and steroids for around three years. The study's findings and limits: GvH clones detected in recipient marrow included some appearing first in ileum or blood. Allografts carried high graft-versus-host to host-versus-graft clonal ratios in patients having graft-donor T cell macrochimerism.

Clones were read by immunoSEQ multiplex PCR, and TCRdb kept only the in-frame ones, dropping some. Among fewer than 85,000 clones listed, 89% were seen once. This sequence was found in a human donor who received an intestinal transplant. The sample consisted of unstimulated CD8+ T cells sorted from spleen or lymph node cells, taken before intestinal transplant.

The CDR3 DNA is TGTGCCAGCAGTTTTAAGACCCGTAGAGGGCTCCTCTATGGCTACACCTTC. Its protein product is CASSFKTRRGLLYGYTF. V usage is TRBV28 and J usage is TRBJ1-2; D not certain. The CDR3 has 17 amino acids. In germline, CDR1 is MDHEN, CDR2 SYDVKM. Between the trimmed V and J ends, which lost 3 bases and 4 bases, there was a span of 21 bases.